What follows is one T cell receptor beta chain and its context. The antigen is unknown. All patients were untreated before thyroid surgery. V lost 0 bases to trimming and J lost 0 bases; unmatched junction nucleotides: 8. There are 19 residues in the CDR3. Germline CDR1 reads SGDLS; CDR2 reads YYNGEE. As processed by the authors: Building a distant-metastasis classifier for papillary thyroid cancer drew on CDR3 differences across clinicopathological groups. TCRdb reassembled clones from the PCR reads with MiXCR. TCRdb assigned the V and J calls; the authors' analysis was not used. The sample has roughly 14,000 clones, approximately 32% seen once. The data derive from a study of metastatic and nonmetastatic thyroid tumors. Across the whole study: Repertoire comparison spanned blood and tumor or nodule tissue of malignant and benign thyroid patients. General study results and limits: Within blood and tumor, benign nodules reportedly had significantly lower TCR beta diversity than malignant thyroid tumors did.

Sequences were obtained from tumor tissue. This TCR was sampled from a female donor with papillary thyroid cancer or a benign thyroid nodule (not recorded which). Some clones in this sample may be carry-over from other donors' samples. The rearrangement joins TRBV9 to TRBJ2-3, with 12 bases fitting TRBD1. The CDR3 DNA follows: TGTGCCAGCAGCGTAGCGGTCGGCGGGACAGGGGGCAGCACAGATACGCAGTATTTT. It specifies CASSVAVGGTGGSTDTQYF.